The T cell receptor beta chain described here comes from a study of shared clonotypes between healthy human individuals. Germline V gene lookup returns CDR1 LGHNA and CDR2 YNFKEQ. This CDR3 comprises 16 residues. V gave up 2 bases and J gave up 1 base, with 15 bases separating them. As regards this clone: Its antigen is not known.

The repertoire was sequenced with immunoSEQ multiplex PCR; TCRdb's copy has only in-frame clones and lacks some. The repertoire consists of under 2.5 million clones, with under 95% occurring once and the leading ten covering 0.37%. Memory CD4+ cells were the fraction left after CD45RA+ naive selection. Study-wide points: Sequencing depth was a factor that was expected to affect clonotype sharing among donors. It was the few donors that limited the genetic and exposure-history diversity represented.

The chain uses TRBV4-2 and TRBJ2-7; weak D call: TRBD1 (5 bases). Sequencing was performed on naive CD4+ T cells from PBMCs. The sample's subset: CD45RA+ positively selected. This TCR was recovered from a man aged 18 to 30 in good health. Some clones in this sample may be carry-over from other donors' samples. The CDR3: CASSQSSRVGSYEQYF. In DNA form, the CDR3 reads TGTGCCAGCAGCCAATCATCCAGGGTGGGTTCCTACGAGCAGTACTTC.